These 8 T cell receptor beta chains originate from one sample sequenced in a study of cytomegalovirus exposure and HLA in healthy donors. The PCR ran on 60 Vbeta and 13 Jbeta primers. Profiled with immunoSEQ multiplex PCR; TCRdb holds only in-frame clones, not every one. The sample gives about 140,000 clones, 76% of which show up once; 1.8% is in the top ten. The source material was PBMCs. These TCRs come from a man aged 35 to 55 in good health and CMV-seronegative.

The CDR3 DNA is TGTGCCTGGAGCGATAACAGGGTTACTAATGAAAAACTGTTTTTT. This encodes CAWSDNRVTNEKLFF. The chain joins TRBV30 to TRBJ1-4; D is perhaps TRBD1 (6 bases). V shed 3 bases and J shed 2 bases, with 13 bases lying between them. CDR3 size: 15 residues. Germline CDR1 reads GTSNPN; CDR2 reads SVGIG (reference sequence).

This chain connects TRBV27 to TRBJ1-6, with a weak D call TRBD1 (6 bases). The germline V and J ends were trimmed by 3 bases and 9 bases, with 12 bases remaining between them. The CDR3 runs 14 residues. Germline V gene sequence: CDR1 MNHEY, CDR2 SMNVEV (reference sequence). DNA for the CDR3: TGTGCCAGCAGTTTGAAGGGGGTAGGTTCACCCCTCCACTTT. Translated: CASSLKGVGSPLHF.

A few counts support this clone. CDR3: CASSPAGGYEKLFF. In nucleotides, the CDR3 is TGCGCCAGCAGCCCCGCAGGGGGCTACGAAAAACTGTTTTTT. The chain has TRBV5-1 and TRBJ1-4; 8 positions match TRBD1. The CDR3 length is 14 residues. V dropped 4 bases and J dropped 8; count of bases not matched to a gene: 7. Germline CDR1 reads SGHRS; CDR2 reads YFSETQ.

The chain carries TRBV27 and TRBJ2-5; tentatively, D is TRBD2 (6 bases). The end of the DNA fits TRBJ2-7 better, so the J call may be wrong. Germline CDR1 and CDR2: MNHEY and SMNVEV (reference sequence). CDR3 length equals 15 residues. This CDR3 is CASSLRTGLSYEQYF. The CDR3 region has the DNA TGTGCCAGCAGTCTACGGACCGGACTAAGTTACGAGCAGTACTTC.

This chain connects TRBV7-9 to TRBJ1-1; 9 bases are shared with TRBD1. V dropped 6 bases and J dropped 4; count of bases not matched to a gene: 3. The CDR3 consists of 13 residues. CDR1 SEHNR and CDR2 FQNEAQ come from the germline V gene (reference sequence). This CDR3 is CASRGQGITEAFF. The DNA for the CDR3 is TGTGCCAGCAGGGGACAGGGAATCACTGAAGCTTTCTTT.

The chain couples TRBV7-2 to TRBJ2-7; 7 positions agree with TRBD2. This CDR3 has 14 amino acids. Germline CDR1 and CDR2: SGHTA and FQGNSA. V was clipped by 5 bases and J by 6 bases; unmatched bases: 10. The CDR3 sequence is CASSPGLPWGEQYF. Here the CDR3 DNA reads TGTGCCAGCAGCCCGGGACTACCCTGGGGCGAGCAGTACTTC.

This clone was seen a single time. This chain links TRBV6-5 with TRBJ2-7; TRBD2 agrees at 12 bases. Losses at the gene ends were 5 bases for V and 4 bases for J; bases not matched to a gene: 6. The CDR3 runs 15 residues. CDR1 is MNHEY, CDR2 SVGAGI, per germline. The CDR3 DNA reads TGTGCCAGCAGTCCCCTAGCGGGAGGGGCGTACGAGCAGTACTTC. It translates to CASSPLAGGAYEQYF.

The chain employs TRBV5-1 and TRBJ1-4, with a possible D match to TRBD1 (5 bases). Germline CDR1 and CDR2: SGHRS and YFSETQ. Trimming cost V 0 bases and J 4 bases, with 10 bases left between them. This CDR3 has 15 amino acids. CDR3 region: CASSLVTGDNEKLFF. In DNA, the CDR3 is TGCGCCAGCAGCTTGGTCACAGGTGATAATGAAAAACTGTTTTTT.